Listed here are 25 T cell receptor beta chains from one sample, sequenced in a study of T cells in Graves' hyperthyroidism and ophthalmopathy. Amplified regions were TCR beta CDR3 sequences from RNA transcripts. HTBI primers were the set used in a first-round RT-PCR of the TCR CDR3. TCRdb recomputed calls from the multiplex PCR reads with MiXCR, one row per CDR3 protein. The profile shows about 380,000 distinct CDR3 sequences, roughly 13% of them singletons. The sample taken for sequencing was blood. Receptors originate from a woman aged 55-69 years with Graves' hyperthyroidism.

This clonotype has a count of ten or more. V gene TRBV5-5 combines with J gene TRBJ2-5, with D tentatively TRBD1 or TRBD2 (5 bases each). CDR1 is SGHKS and CDR2 is YYEKEE in the germline V gene (reference sequence). This CDR3 has 16 residues. Trimming took 4 bases from V and 5 from J, leaving 21 bases between them. The CDR3 bases are TGTGCCAGCAGCCTCCAACCGACAGCCGGGGTTGAGACCCAGTACTTC. Amino acid sequence: CASSLQPTAGVETQYF.

This clonotype came up a few times. The chain couples TRBV12-3 or TRBV12-4 to TRBJ1-2, with TRBD1 identical over 9 bases. V dropped 10 bases and J dropped 6; count of bases not matched to a gene: 12. The CDR3 loop spans 14 amino acids. CDR3 region: CATGSLGQGHGYTF. CDR3 nucleotide sequence: TGTGCCACCGGTTCCCTTGGACAGGGGCATGGCTACACCTTC.

This clonotype appeared many times. The rearrangement links TRBV2 to TRBJ2-7; 8 bases are shared with TRBD1. CDR1 SNHLY and CDR2 FYNNEI come from the germline V gene. The CDR3 loop spans 13 amino acids. Germline trimming cut 6 bases from V and 3 bases from J; bases unmatched to any gene: 4. The CDR3 bases are TGTGCCAGCAGAACCGGACAGGGCTACGAGCAGTACTTC. This translates into CASRTGQGYEQYF.

This chain links TRBV4-1 with TRBJ2-3; 10 positions match TRBD1. The CDR3 sequence is 16 residues long. Germline trimming cut 4 bases from V and 1 base from J; bases unmatched to any gene: 5. Germline values: CDR1 MGHRA, CDR2 YSYEKL. CDR3 DNA sequence: TGCGCCAGCAGCCTGGGACAGGGGCCCGGCACAGATACGCAGTATTTT. Translating gives CASSLGQGPGTDTQYF.

This clonotype was counted many times. This sequence joins TRBV10-1 and TRBJ2-3; D remains ambiguous. The CDR3 covers 15 residues. V lost 4 bases and J lost 0, with 11 bases in between. Germline V lookup: CDR1 WNHNN, CDR2 SYGVQD (reference sequence). This chain's CDR3 is CASSGIGTSTDTQYF. CDR3 DNA sequence: TGCGCCAGCAGTGGTATAGGAACGAGCACAGATACGCAGTATTTT.

CDR3 region: CASSITSGTDTQYF. The CDR3 DNA is TGTGCCAGCAGTATAACTAGCGGCACAGATACGCAGTATTTT. The V gene is TRBV9, the J gene TRBJ2-3, with 7 nucleotides matching TRBD2. Per the germline V gene, CDR1 is SGDLS and CDR2 is YYNGEE. The CDR3 runs 14 residues. V shed 5 bases, J shed 1 base, and the junction held 4 bases outside the gene matches.

The genes are TRBV13 and TRBJ1-5; no clear D gene. With 3 bases removed from V and 4 bases from J, the gap between germline ends came to 7 bases. In germline, CDR1 is PRHDT, CDR2 FYEKMQ (reference sequence). There are 13 residues in the CDR3. The CDR3 is CASSFTRNQPQHF. In DNA form, the CDR3 reads TGTGCCAGCAGCTTTACCAGAAATCAGCCCCAGCATTTT. The full variable domain, rest sourced from reference TRBV13 and TRBJ1-5, is AAGVIQSPRHLIKEKRETATLKCYPIPRHDTVYWYQQGPGQDPQFLISFYEKMQSDKGSIPDRFSAQQFSDYHSELNMSSLELGDSALYFCASSFTRNQPQHFGDGTRLSIL.

This clonotype was recorded at least ten times. V usage is TRBV12-3 or TRBV12-4 and J usage is TRBJ2-2, with 10 bases fitting TRBD2. The CDR3 runs to 16 residues. The V and J ends lost 2 bases and 0 bases, in that order; junction bases with no gene match: 0. In nucleotides, the CDR3 is TGTGCCAGCAGTTTACTAGCGGGGGCGAACACCGGGGAGCTGTTTTTT. Its translation is CASSLLAGANTGELFF.

This clonotype was counted at least ten times. This sequence joins TRBV19 and TRBJ2-7; TRBD1 agrees at 7 bases. The CDR3 is 14 residues long. CDR1 LNHDA and CDR2 SQIVND come from the germline V gene (reference sequence). J was trimmed by 0 bases and V by 4 bases; bases with no gene match: 3. The CDR3 sequence: CASSTGQNSYEQYF. Here the CDR3 DNA reads TGTGCCAGTAGTACGGGACAGAACTCCTACGAGCAGTACTTC.

Many counts were recorded for this clonotype. The chain carries TRBV18 and TRBJ2-7; 9 nucleotides align to TRBD2. The CDR3 covers 14 residues. The J segment lost 3 bases and the V segment lost 3 bases, leaving 3 bases of the junction unmatched. CDR1 and CDR2 (germline): KGHSH, LQKENI. For the CDR3, the DNA is TGTGCCAGCTCACCGGGGACTAGCTTCTACGAGCAGTACTTC. This gives the protein CASSPGTSFYEQYF.

At least ten counts were recorded for this clonotype. This chain uses TRBV5-1 with TRBJ2-3, with D possibly being TRBD1 or TRBD2 (5 bases each). The CDR3 has 14 residues. The germline V and J ends were trimmed by 6 bases and 1 base, with 12 bases remaining between them. Germline V CDR1 and CDR2: SGHRS, YFSETQ. CDR3 region: CASKKGERTDTQYF. The CDR3 DNA follows: TGCGCCAGCAAAAAAGGGGAGCGCACAGATACGCAGTATTTT.

In its sample, this clonotype was seen many times. A much larger clone sits a single nucleotide away, making a read error possible. The chain carries TRBV7-9 and TRBJ2-1; D is undetermined. Trimming stripped 2 bases from V and 8 bases from J, with 4 bases between. The CDR3 runs 11 residues. Germline CDR1 is SEHNR and CDR2 is FQNEAQ (reference sequence). The CDR3 reads CASSLSDEQFF. CDR3 in DNA: TGTGCCAGCAGCTTAAGCGATGAGCAGTTCTTC.

Comment on this clonotype: A much larger clone differs by one base, so this may be a read error. V and J are TRBV5-5 and TRBJ1-1; weak D call: TRBD1 (5 bases). This CDR3 comprises 14 residues. CDR1 is SGHKS, CDR2 YYEKEE, per germline (reference sequence). V lost 0 bases to trimming and J lost 4 bases, with 10 bases between them. In nucleotides, the CDR3 is TGTGCCAGCAGCTTGGCCGACAGACTCACTGAAGCTTTCTTT. Its protein is CASSLADRLTEAFF.

CDR3 bases: TGTGCCAGTTTCAAGCGGGACAGCCCCTACGAGCAGTACTTC. Protein: CASFKRDSPYEQYF. This chain joins TRBV5-4 and TRBJ2-7, with D possibly called TRBD1 or TRBD2 (7 bases each). This CDR3 is built from 14 residues. V lost 8 bases and J 2 bases, leaving 17 bases between the germline ends. Per germline, CDR1 SGHNT and CDR2 YYREEE (reference sequence).

This clonotype has a handful of counts. The chain carries TRBV7-2 and TRBJ1-2, with a tentative D call TRBD1 (6 bases). CDR1 and CDR2 from the germline V gene are SGHTA and FQGNSA. There are 14 residues in the CDR3. The ends were cut back, 4 bases at V and 7 bases at J, with 16 bases in the middle. CDR3 bases: TGTGCCAGCAGCTGGGACACGCGAGTCGGTGGCTACACCTTC. Translation: CASSWDTRVGGYTF.

Ten or more counts support this clonotype. The chain is built from TRBV28 and TRBJ1-5; D unresolved. Trimming stripped 6 bases from V and 6 bases from J, with 21 bases between. Looked up from germline, CDR1 is MDHEN and CDR2 is SYDVKM. The CDR3 extends over 16 amino acids. The CDR3: CASSPTNRGVGQPQHF. As DNA, the CDR3 is TGTGCCAGCAGCCCCACCAACCGGGGAGTTGGTCAGCCCCAGCATTTT.

The chain recombines TRBV11-3 with TRBJ1-2; 12 nucleotides match TRBD1. V shed 5 bases and J 4 bases; nucleotides not matched to a gene: 8. The CDR3 covers 16 residues. Germline V gives CDR1 SGHNT, CDR2 YENEEA. DNA of the CDR3: TGTGCCAGCAGCGCCGGGACAGGGGGCTACGGCTATGGCTACACCTTC. Protein: CASSAGTGGYGYGYTF.

In its sample, this clonotype was seen many times. The CDR3 nucleotides read TGTGCCAGCAGTTCGGGCCATCTCTCCTACGAGCAGTACTTC. Amino acids: CASSSGHLSYEQYF. This chain links TRBV27 with TRBJ2-7, with D unclear. This CDR3 contains 14 residues. CDR1 and CDR2 from the germline V gene are MNHEY and SMNVEV (reference sequence). V was pared by 4 bases and J by 0 bases, with 10 bases between.

This clonotype was recorded at least ten times. The chain is built from TRBV5-1 and TRBJ2-2; D uncertain. The CDR3 is 13 residues long. Looked up from germline, CDR1 is SGHRS and CDR2 is YFSETQ. Trimming removed 5 bases at V and 2 bases at J, with 7 bases between. Written as DNA, the CDR3 is TGCGCCAGCAGGGACCCCAACACCGGGGAGCTGTTTTTT. This translates into CASRDPNTGELFF.

This clonotype came up a few times. J is TRBJ2-1 and V is TRBV7-2; D remains unclear. CDR1 and CDR2 from the germline V gene are SGHTA and FQGNSA. V shed 2 bases and J shed 9 bases, with 8 bases lying between them. This CDR3 contains 12 residues. The CDR3 DNA reads as TGTGCCAGCAGCTTAAGGTTTATTGAGCAGTTCTTC. Translation: CASSLRFIEQFF.

This clonotype was picked up many times. DNA of the CDR3: TGTGCCAGCAGCTTAGTAAGCCGGGAGACCCAGTACTTC. Translated: CASSLVSRETQYF. The V call is TRBV11-2, the J call TRBJ2-5; no firm D call. The germline gives CDR1 SGHAT, CDR2 FQNNGV. The V gene lost 1 base and the J gene lost 5 bases, with 8 bases spanning the gap. This CDR3 spans 13 amino acids.

The V gene is TRBV29-1, the J gene TRBJ1-1; D remains unclear. The V gene lost 0 bases and the J gene lost 6 bases, with 8 bases spanning the gap. Germline V gene sequence: CDR1 SQVTM, CDR2 ANQGSEA. The CDR3 is 12 residues long. CDR3 in amino acids: CSVEDLGSEAFF. For the CDR3, the DNA is TGCAGCGTTGAAGATCTGGGATCTGAAGCTTTCTTT.

The rearrangement uses TRBV4-1 and TRBJ1-1; tentative D call: TRBD1 (5 bases). Germline V gene lookup returns CDR1 MGHRA and CDR2 YSYEKL. This CDR3 region has 15 residues. The V gene lost 3 bases and the J gene lost 4 bases, with 15 bases spanning the gap. The DNA for the CDR3 is TGCGCCAGCAGCCATGCCTCGCTGGGGGGCACTGAAGCTTTCTTT. Translating it yields CASSHASLGGTEAFF.

This chain uses TRBV5-1 with TRBJ2-3; 7 bases fit TRBD2. The CDR3 totals 16 residues. The V and J ends lost 4 bases and 8 bases, in that order; junction bases with no gene match: 16. From germline, CDR1 is SGHRS and CDR2 YFSETQ. The CDR3 is CASSPGLDGGMRTQYF. CDR3 nucleotides: TGCGCCAGCAGCCCAGGACTAGATGGGGGTATGCGTACGCAGTATTTT.

This clonotype has at least ten counts. This chain's CDR3 is CSANTLTGGYTF. CDR3 nucleotides: TGCAGTGCCAATACGTTGACGGGTGGCTACACCTTC. This rearrangement joins TRBV20-1 to TRBJ1-2; the D is unclear. The ends were cut back, 6 bases at V and 7 bases at J, with 15 bases in the middle. The CDR3 is 12 residues long. Germline-derived CDR1 and CDR2 are DFQATT and SNEGSKA (reference sequence).